Listed here are 25 T cell receptor beta chains from one sample, sequenced in a study of blood T cell repertoires in COVID-19. Produced via immunoSEQ multiplex PCR; TCRdb's table is partial and in-frame only. Of 150,000 to 200,000 clones detected, roughly 80% appear once; the ten largest clones hold 2.8%. Sequences were obtained from peripheral blood. The receptors originated from a man between 65 and 85 years old with acute or convalescent COVID-19.

This rearrangement joins TRBV5-1 to TRBJ2-7; 11 bases align to TRBD2. The CDR3 runs to 15 residues. Germline V gene data show CDR1 as SGHRS and CDR2 as YFSETQ. The trim removed 1 base at V and 2 bases at J, leaving 2 bases unmatched. The CDR3 loop reads CASSLQGLAAYEQYF. CDR3 bases: TGCGCCAGCAGCTTGCAGGGACTAGCGGCCTACGAGCAGTACTTC.

The genes are TRBV19 and TRBJ1-3; weak D call: TRBD1 (5 bases). Trimming took off 3 bases at V and 4 bases at J, with 13 bases between the two ends. CDR1 LNHDA and CDR2 SQIVND come from the germline V gene (reference sequence). The CDR3 runs 15 residues. The CDR3 bases are TGTGCCAGTAGTATGGCTTCGGGGGTAGGAAACACCATATATTTT. It encodes CASSMASGVGNTIYF. Drawing the rest from reference TRBV19 and TRBJ1-3, the complete variable domain is DGGITQSPKYLFRKEGQNVTLSCEQNLNHDAMYWYRQDPGQGLRLIYYSQIVNDFQKGDIAEGYSVSREKKESFPLTVTSAQKNPTAFYLCASSMASGVGNTIYFGEGSWLTVV.

The chain uses TRBV15 and TRBJ2-1, with 9 bases aligning to TRBD2. Germline loops: CDR1 LNHNV, CDR2 YYDKDF (reference sequence). The trim removed 1 base at V and 7 bases at J, leaving 8 bases unmatched. The CDR3 sequence is 16 residues long. This CDR3 reads CATSRALAGFENEQFF. CDR3 nucleotides: TGTGCCACCAGCAGAGCCCTAGCGGGATTTGAGAATGAGCAGTTCTTC.

This clone was seen only a few times. The genes are TRBV19 and TRBJ2-3, with 10 bases aligning to TRBD2. Germline assignment: CDR1 LNHDA and CDR2 SQIVND (reference sequence). This CDR3 has 18 residues. V shed 5 bases, J shed 1 base, and the junction held 12 bases outside the gene matches. CDR3: CASSALAGGPSRTDTQYF. The DNA for the CDR3 is TGTGCCAGTAGTGCCTTAGCGGGGGGCCCGTCACGCACAGATACGCAGTATTTT.

The rearrangement joins TRBV5-1 to TRBJ2-1; 11 nucleotides match TRBD2. The CDR3 is made up of 16 amino acids. Trimming removed 0 bases from V and 6 bases from J; junction bases left unmatched: 5. CDR1 and CDR2 from the germline V gene are SGHRS and YFSETQ. The CDR3 spells CASSLETSGERNEQFF. DNA for the CDR3: TGCGCCAGCAGCTTGGAGACTAGCGGGGAACGCAATGAGCAGTTCTTC. The full variable domain, in which reference TRBV5-1 and TRBJ2-1 provide the parts outside the CDR3, is KAGVTQTPRYLIKTRGQQVTLSCSPISGHRSVSWYQQTPGQGLQFLFEYFSETQRNKGNFPGRFSGRQFSNSRSEMNVSTLELGDSALYLCASSLETSGERNEQFFGPGTRLTVL.

This rearrangement joins TRBV28 to TRBJ1-2; D perhaps matches TRBD1 (5 bases). Trimming removed 6 bases at V and 8 bases at J, with 16 bases between. Germline V lookup: CDR1 MDHEN, CDR2 SYDVKM. This CDR3 has 13 residues. The CDR3 DNA is TGTGCCAGCAGCTCTGGACATCCTAGAGGCTACACCTTC. This codes for CASSSGHPRGYTF.

The chain is built from TRBV6-1 and TRBJ2-7, with D hard to call. This CDR3 has 11 residues. Trimming pared 8 bases from V and 5 bases from J, leaving 10 bases between. CDR1 is MNHNS and CDR2 is SASEGT in the germline V gene. The CDR3 DNA reads as TGTGCCAGCGGCCCCCGGGACGAGCAGTACTTC. As protein: CASGPRDEQYF.

In its sample, this clone was seen many times. The chain combines TRBV6-6 with TRBJ2-7; perhaps TRBD2 as D (6 bases). V lost 6 bases, J lost 9 bases, and 18 bases lay in between. The germline V gene encodes CDR1 MNHNY and CDR2 SVGAGI (reference sequence). This CDR3 is 13 amino acids long. CDR3 bases: TGTGCCAGCAGGCACGCCGGGGACTTGGGGCAGTACTTC. Its protein is CASRHAGDLGQYF.

The chain carries TRBV6-6 and TRBJ1-1; D possibly corresponds to TRBD1 (5 bases). CDR1 is MNHNY, CDR2 SVGAGI, per germline (reference sequence). The CDR3 spans 15 residues. V lost 4 bases and J 0 bases, leaving 12 bases between the germline ends. The CDR3 region is CASSFQQALNTEAFF. The CDR3 DNA is TGTGCCAGCAGTTTTCAACAGGCCTTGAACACTGAAGCTTTCTTT.

This sequence joins TRBV28 and TRBJ1-6; 10 bases are shared with TRBD1. The CDR3 is 14 residues long. The germline CDR1 and CDR2 sequences are MDHEN and SYDVKM. V lost 8 bases and J lost 8; bases outside the gene matches: 6. The CDR3 sequence is CASRDRGDHSPLHF. CDR3 DNA: TGTGCCAGCCGGGACAGGGGAGATCATTCACCCCTCCACTTT.

The J gene is TRBJ2-2, the V gene TRBV27; 9 bases map to TRBD2. Germline assignment: CDR1 MNHEY and CDR2 SMNVEV (reference sequence). The CDR3 covers 14 residues. V dropped 5 bases and J dropped 6; count of bases not matched to a gene: 4. The CDR3 DNA sequence: TGTGCCAGCAGTCCGGGACTAGCAGCCGGGGAGCTGTTTTTT. Protein product: CASSPGLAAGELFF.

The V gene is TRBV6-2 or TRBV6-3, the J gene TRBJ1-2, with TRBD1 matching 7 bases. J was trimmed by 4 bases and V by 3 bases; bases with no gene match: 11. Germline V gene sequence: CDR1 MNHEY, CDR2 SVGEGT. The CDR3 has 16 amino acids. The CDR3 spells CASSYYRDSVTYGYTF. DNA for the CDR3: TGTGCCAGCAGTTATTATCGGGACAGCGTTACCTATGGCTACACCTTC.

This clone was seen a single time. The chain is built from TRBV18 and TRBJ2-1, with D possibly matching TRBD1 (6 bases). In germline, CDR1 is KGHSH, CDR2 LQKENI. This CDR3 has 20 residues. Deletions cut 1 base from V and 12 bases from J, with 34 bases between. The CDR3 loop reads CASSPLSSGKMSPDSGRQFF. DNA of the CDR3: TGTGCCAGCTCACCACTCTCCAGCGGCAAAATGTCCCCGGACAGCGGTAGGCAGTTCTTC.

The chain couples TRBV9 to TRBJ1-3, with D perhaps TRBD1 (5 bases). Germline V lookup: CDR1 SGDLS, CDR2 YYNGEE. CDR3 length: 15 amino acids. V lost 4 bases and J lost 0, with 11 bases in between. This chain's CDR3 is CASSIDSYSGNTIYF. Written as DNA, the CDR3 is TGTGCCAGCAGCATCGACAGTTACTCTGGAAACACCATATATTTT.

The J gene is TRBJ2-1, the V gene TRBV24-1, with a weak D call TRBD1 (6 bases). The CDR3 covers 15 residues. Germline V gives CDR1 KGHDR, CDR2 SFDVKD. V was pared by 2 bases and J by 4 bases, with 11 bases between. CDR3 sequence: CATSDSHTGYNEQFF. The CDR3, as DNA: TGTGCCACCAGTGATTCCCACACAGGGTACAATGAGCAGTTCTTC.

V and J are TRBV15 and TRBJ1-3; 8 bases fit TRBD1. V lost 0 bases, J lost 2 bases, and 3 bases stayed unmatched. CDR3 length: 16 amino acids. Germline V gives CDR1 LNHNV, CDR2 YYDKDF (reference sequence). In nucleotides, the CDR3 is TGTGCCACCAGCAGAGACGGGACAGGCGCTGGAAACACCATATATTTT. This codes for CATSRDGTGAGNTIYF.

The chain uses TRBV18 and TRBJ1-6; weak D call: TRBD1 (5 bases). From germline, CDR1 is KGHSH and CDR2 LQKENI. CDR3 length: 15 residues. V lost 6 bases and J lost 4, with 13 bases in between. The CDR3 sequence is CASSLDRIYNSPLHF. The CDR3 region has the DNA TGTGCCAGCTCCCTCGACAGAATTTATAATTCACCCCTCCACTTT.

The chain is built from TRBV11-2 and TRBJ1-3; a weak D match, TRBD1 (5 bases). The V gene's germline CDR1 is SGHAT and CDR2 FQNNGV. V was pared by 4 bases and J by 0 bases, with 22 bases between. This CDR3 contains 19 residues. The CDR3 protein is CASSSRRGEGQSSGNTIYF. For the CDR3, the DNA is TGTGCCAGCAGCTCGCGCCGGGGGGAGGGTCAGAGCTCTGGAAACACCATATATTTT.

This clone has just a few counts. CDR3 sequence: CATSEPPGDTQYF. In DNA form, the CDR3 reads TGTGCCACCAGTGAACCCCCGGGAGATACGCAGTATTTT. The genes are TRBV24-1 and TRBJ2-3; no clear D. V lost 4 bases and J lost 5, with 9 bases in between. Per the germline V gene, CDR1 is KGHDR and CDR2 is SFDVKD. The CDR3 extends over 13 amino acids.

V gene TRBV5-4 combines with J gene TRBJ2-5; the D gene is possibly TRBD1 (5 bases). The CDR3 totals 13 residues. Between the trimmed V and J ends, which lost 4 bases and 4 bases, there was a span of 11 bases. Germline CDR1 and CDR2: SGHNT and YYREEE (reference sequence). CDR3 nucleotide sequence: TGTGCCAGCAGCAACCAGGGTCGAGAGACCCAGTACTTC. Amino acids: CASSNQGRETQYF.

This chain joins TRBV5-4 and TRBJ1-5; 7 positions match TRBD1. The CDR3 extends over 14 amino acids. The germline gives CDR1 SGHNT, CDR2 YYREEE (reference sequence). The junction had 5 bases not matched to a gene; V was cut back by 4 bases and J by 4 bases. The CDR3 here is CASSQDRENQPQHF. Written as DNA, the CDR3 is TGTGCCAGCAGCCAAGACAGGGAAAATCAGCCCCAGCATTTT.

The chain employs TRBV5-1 and TRBJ2-7; D may be TRBD1 (6 bases). Germline V gene data show CDR1 as SGHRS and CDR2 as YFSETQ. The V end lost 5 bases, the J end lost 5 bases, and 26 bases lay between the germline ends. CDR3 length equals 17 residues. The CDR3 loop is CASSLGDRLGSPHEQYF. CDR3 sequence (DNA): TGCGCCAGCAGTCTGGGCGACAGGTTAGGCAGCCCCCACGAGCAGTACTTC.

The rearrangement links TRBV19 to TRBJ2-4, with a weak D call TRBD2 (6 bases). V was cut by 3 bases and J by 8 bases, with 17 bases left in between. Germline CDR1 reads LNHDA; CDR2 reads SQIVND (reference sequence). The CDR3 loop spans 15 amino acids. CDR3 amino acids: CASSMAGSSLDIQYF. The CDR3 DNA reads as TGTGCCAGTAGTATGGCGGGATCTAGTTTGGACATTCAGTACTTC.

The rearrangement uses TRBV10-3 and TRBJ1-1, with D possibly matching TRBD1 (6 bases). V was trimmed by 10 bases and J by 1 base, leaving 13 bases between them. Per the germline V gene, CDR1 is ENHRY and CDR2 is SYGVKD. The CDR3 contains 13 residues. The CDR3 region has the DNA TGTGCCACAGGGGCCCAGTCGAACACTGAAGCTTTCTTT. Translated, it gives CATGAQSNTEAFF.

V usage is TRBV6-5 and J usage is TRBJ2-5, with 11 positions matching TRBD1. Germline trimming cut 5 bases from V and 4 bases from J; bases unmatched to any gene: 6. The CDR3 is 15 amino acids. CDR1 MNHEY and CDR2 SVGAGI come from the germline V gene. The CDR3 loop is CASSPPGQGAETQYF. CDR3 in DNA: TGTGCCAGCAGTCCCCCAGGACAGGGGGCAGAGACCCAGTACTTC.